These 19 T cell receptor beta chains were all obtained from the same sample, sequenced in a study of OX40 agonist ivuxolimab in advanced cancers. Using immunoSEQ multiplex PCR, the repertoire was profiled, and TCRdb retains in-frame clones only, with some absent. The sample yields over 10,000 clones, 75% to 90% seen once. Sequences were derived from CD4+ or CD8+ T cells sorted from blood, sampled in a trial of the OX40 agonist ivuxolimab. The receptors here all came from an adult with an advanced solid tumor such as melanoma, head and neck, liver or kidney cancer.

CDR3 residues: CASSVGLAGTDTQYF. CDR3 nucleotides: TGTGCCAGCAGCGTAGGGCTAGCGGGGACAGATACGCAGTATTTT. The chain recombines TRBV9 with TRBJ2-3; 9 positions agree with TRBD2. Germline CDR1 SGDLS, CDR2 YYNGEE. This CDR3 region has 15 residues. V was pared by 0 bases and J by 3 bases, with 2 bases of the junction left unmatched.

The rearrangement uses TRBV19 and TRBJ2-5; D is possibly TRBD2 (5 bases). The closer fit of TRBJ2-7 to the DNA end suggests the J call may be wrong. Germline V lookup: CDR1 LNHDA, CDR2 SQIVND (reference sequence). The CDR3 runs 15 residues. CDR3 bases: TGTGCCAGTAGTATACGGGGATTCCCCTCCTACGAGCAGTACTTC. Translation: CASSIRGFPSYEQYF.

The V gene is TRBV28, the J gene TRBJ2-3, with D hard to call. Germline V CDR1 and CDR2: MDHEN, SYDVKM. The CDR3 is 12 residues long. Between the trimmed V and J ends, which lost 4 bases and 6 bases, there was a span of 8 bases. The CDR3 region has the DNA TGTGCCAGCAGTTCAAATACGGATACGCAGTATTTT. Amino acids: CASSSNTDTQYF.

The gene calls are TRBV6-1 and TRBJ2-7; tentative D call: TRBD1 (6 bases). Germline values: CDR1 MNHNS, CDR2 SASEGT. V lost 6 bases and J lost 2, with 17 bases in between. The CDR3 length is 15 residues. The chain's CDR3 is CASSRQVPETYEQYF. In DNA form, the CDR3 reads TGTGCCAGCAGCCGACAGGTGCCCGAAACCTACGAGCAGTACTTC.

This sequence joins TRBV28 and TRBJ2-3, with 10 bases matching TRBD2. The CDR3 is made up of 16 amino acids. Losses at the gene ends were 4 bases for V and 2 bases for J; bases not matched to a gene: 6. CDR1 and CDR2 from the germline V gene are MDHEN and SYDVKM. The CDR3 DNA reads TGTGCCAGCAGTTATGGACTAGCGGAGGCCACAGATACGCAGTATTTT. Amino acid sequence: CASSYGLAEATDTQYF.

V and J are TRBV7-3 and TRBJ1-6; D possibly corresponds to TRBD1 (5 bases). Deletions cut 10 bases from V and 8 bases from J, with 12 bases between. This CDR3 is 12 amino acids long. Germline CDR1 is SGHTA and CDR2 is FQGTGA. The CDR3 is CANEGIDSPLHF. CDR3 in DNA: TGTGCCAATGAGGGGATCGATTCACCCCTCCACTTT.

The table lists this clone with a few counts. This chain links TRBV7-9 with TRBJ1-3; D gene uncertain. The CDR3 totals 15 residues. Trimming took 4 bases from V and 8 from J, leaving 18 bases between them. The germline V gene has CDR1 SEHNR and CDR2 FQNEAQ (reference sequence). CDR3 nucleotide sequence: TGTGCCAGCAGCTCGAGTCACCTTGCAGAGGACACCATATATTTT. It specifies CASSSSHLAEDTIYF. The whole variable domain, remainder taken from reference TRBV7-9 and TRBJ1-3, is DTGVSQNPRHKITKRGQNVTFRCDPISEHNRLYWYRQTLGQGPEFLTYFQNEAQLEKSRLLSDRFSAERPKGSFSTLEIQRTEQGDSAMYLCASSSSHLAEDTIYFGEGSWLTVV.

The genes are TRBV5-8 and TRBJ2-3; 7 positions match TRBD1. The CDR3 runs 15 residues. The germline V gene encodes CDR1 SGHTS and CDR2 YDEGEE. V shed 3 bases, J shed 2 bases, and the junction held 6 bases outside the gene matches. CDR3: CASSSPGQSTDTQYF. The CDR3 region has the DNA TGTGCCAGCAGCTCCCCGGGACAGTCCACAGATACGCAGTATTTT.

The chain's CDR3 is CASSLLVGSGRAKNIQYF. CDR3 nucleotide sequence: TGTGCCAGCAGCTTATTAGTTGGTAGCGGGAGGGCCAAAAACATTCAGTACTTC. J is TRBJ2-4 and V is TRBV7-2; 10 bases fit TRBD2. The CDR3 is 18 amino acids. Germline V lookup: CDR1 SGHTA, CDR2 FQGNSA. The trim removed 2 bases at V and 1 base at J, leaving 8 bases unmatched. Variable domain in full (rest from reference TRBV7-2 and TRBJ2-4): GAGVSQSPSNKVTEKGKDVELRCDPISGHTALYWYRQSLGQGLEFLIYFQGNSAPDKSGLPSDRFSAERTGGSVSTLTIQRTQQEDSAVYLCASSLLVGSGRAKNIQYFGAGTRLSVL.

The CDR3 DNA reads as TGTGCCTGGAGTGTACCGGAGGGATTCATGAACACTGAAGCTTTCTTT. As protein: CAWSVPEGFMNTEAFF. The V call is TRBV30, the J call TRBJ1-1; no definite D call. The CDR3 sequence is 16 residues long. Germline assignment: CDR1 GTSNPN and CDR2 SVGIG (reference sequence). Trimming removed 0 bases at V and 0 bases at J, with 14 bases between.

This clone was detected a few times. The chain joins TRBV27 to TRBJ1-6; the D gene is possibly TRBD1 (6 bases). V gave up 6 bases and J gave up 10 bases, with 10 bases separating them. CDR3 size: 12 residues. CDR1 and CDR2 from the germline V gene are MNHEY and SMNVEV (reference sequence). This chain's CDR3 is CASRTGFSPLHF. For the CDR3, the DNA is TGTGCCAGCAGAACAGGGTTCTCACCCCTCCACTTT.

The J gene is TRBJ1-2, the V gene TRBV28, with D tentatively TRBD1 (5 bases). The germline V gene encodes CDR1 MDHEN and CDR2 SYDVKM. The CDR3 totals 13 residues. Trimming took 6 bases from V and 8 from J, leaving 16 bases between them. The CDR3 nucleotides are TGTGCCAGCAGGGGGGGGTTGCTGTGGGGCTACACCTTC. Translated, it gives CASRGGLLWGYTF.

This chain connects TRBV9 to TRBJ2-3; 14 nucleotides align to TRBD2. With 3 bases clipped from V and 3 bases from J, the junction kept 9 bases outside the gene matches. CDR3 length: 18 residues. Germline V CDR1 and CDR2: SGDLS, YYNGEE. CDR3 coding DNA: TGTGCCAGCAGCGCAAGGACTAGCGGGGGGCTACGAACAGATACGCAGTATTTT. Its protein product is CASSARTSGGLRTDTQYF.

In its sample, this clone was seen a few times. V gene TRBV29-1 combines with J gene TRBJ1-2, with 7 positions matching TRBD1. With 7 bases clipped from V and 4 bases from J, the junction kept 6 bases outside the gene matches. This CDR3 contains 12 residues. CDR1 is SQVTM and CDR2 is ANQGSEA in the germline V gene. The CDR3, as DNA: TGCAGCGCCAAGACAGGGCTCTATGGCTACACCTTC. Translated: CSAKTGLYGYTF.

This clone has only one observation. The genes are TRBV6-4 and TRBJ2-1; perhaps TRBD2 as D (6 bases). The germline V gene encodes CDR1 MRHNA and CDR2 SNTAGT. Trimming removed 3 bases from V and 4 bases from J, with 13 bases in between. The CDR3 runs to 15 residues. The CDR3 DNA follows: TGTGCCAGCAGTGAAGTAAGCGGGTCATACAATGAGCAGTTCTTC. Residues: CASSEVSGSYNEQFF.

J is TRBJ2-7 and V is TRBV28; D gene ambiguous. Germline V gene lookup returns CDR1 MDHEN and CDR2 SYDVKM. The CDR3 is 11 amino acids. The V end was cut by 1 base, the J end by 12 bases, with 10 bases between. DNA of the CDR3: TGTGCCAGCAGTTTATTCCCCGAGTGGTACTTC. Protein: CASSLFPEWYF. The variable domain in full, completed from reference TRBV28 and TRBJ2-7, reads DVKVTQSSRYLVKRTGEKVFLECVQDMDHENMFWYRQDPGLGLRLIYFSYDVKMKEKGDIPEGYSVSREKKERFSLILESASTNQTSMYLCASSLFPEWYFGPGTRLTVT.

The CDR3 DNA follows: TGTGCCAGCAGCTTGGCGACAGGGGGAAATCAGCCCCAGCATTTT. This sequence encodes CASSLATGGNQPQHF. The chain combines TRBV5-6 with TRBJ1-5; TRBD1 agrees at 9 bases. This CDR3 is built from 15 residues. Germline CDR1 SGHDT, CDR2 YYEEEE. V was clipped by 0 bases and J by 4 bases; unmatched bases: 2.

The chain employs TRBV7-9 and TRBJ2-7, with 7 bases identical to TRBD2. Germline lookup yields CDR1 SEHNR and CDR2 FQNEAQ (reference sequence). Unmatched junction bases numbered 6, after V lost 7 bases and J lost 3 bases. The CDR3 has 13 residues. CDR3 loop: CASTTGGFYEQYF. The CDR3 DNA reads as TGTGCCAGCACCACCGGGGGGTTCTACGAGCAGTACTTC.

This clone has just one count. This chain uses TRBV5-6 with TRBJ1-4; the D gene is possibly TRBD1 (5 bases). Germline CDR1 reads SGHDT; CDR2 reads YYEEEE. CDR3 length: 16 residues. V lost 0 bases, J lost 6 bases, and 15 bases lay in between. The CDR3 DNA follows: TGTGCCAGCAGCTTGGAGGGGCCAGAAGAATATGAAAAACTGTTTTTT. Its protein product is CASSLEGPEEYEKLFF.